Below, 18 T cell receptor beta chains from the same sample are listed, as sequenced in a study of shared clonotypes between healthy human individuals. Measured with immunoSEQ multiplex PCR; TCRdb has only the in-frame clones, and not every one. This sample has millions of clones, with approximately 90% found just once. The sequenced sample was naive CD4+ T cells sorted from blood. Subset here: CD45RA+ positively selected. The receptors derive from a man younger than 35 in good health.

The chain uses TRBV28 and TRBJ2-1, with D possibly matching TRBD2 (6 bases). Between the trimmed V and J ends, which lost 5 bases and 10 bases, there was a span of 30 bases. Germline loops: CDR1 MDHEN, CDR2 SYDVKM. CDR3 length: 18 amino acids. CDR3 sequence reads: CASSKSFRDSGWEWEQFF. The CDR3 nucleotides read TGTGCCAGCAGTAAATCCTTCCGGGACTCGGGGTGGGAGTGGGAGCAGTTCTTC.

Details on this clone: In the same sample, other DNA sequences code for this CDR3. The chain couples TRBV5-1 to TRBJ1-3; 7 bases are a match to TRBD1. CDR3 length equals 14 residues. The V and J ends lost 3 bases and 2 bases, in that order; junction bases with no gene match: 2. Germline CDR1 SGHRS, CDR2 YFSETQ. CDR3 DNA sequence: TGCGCCAGCAGCTCAGACAGGGCTGGAAACACCATATATTTT. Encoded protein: CASSSDRAGNTIYF.

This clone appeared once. The CDR3 region has the DNA TGTGCCAGCACCCTTACAGGGGGCCTTAGCACAGATACGCAGTATTTT. Its translation: CASTLTGGLSTDTQYF. The chain joins TRBV28 to TRBJ2-3, with TRBD1 matching 9 bases. Germline lookup yields CDR1 MDHEN and CDR2 SYDVKM. V trimming: 7 bases; J trimming: 0 bases; junction bases outside the gene matches: 8. CDR3 size: 16 residues.

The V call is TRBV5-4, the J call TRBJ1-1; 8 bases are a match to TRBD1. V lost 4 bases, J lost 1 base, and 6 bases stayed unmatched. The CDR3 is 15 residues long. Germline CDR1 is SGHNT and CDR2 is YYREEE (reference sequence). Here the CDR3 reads CASSRDGTGNTEAFF. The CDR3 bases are TGTGCCAGCAGCCGGGATGGGACAGGGAACACTGAAGCTTTCTTT.

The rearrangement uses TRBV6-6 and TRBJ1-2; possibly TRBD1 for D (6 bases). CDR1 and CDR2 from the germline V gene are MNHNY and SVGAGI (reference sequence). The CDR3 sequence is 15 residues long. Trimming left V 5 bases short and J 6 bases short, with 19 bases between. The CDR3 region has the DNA TGTGCCAGCAGTACCTACTTACAGGGCTTGGATGGCTACACCTTC. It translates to CASSTYLQGLDGYTF.

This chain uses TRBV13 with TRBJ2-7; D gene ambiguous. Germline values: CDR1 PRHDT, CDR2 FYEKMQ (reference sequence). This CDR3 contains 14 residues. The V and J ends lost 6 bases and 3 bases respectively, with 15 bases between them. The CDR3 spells CASSRSDGDYEQYF. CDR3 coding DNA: TGTGCCAGCAGTCGCTCCGATGGTGACTACGAGCAGTACTTC. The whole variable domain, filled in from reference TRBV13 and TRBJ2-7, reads AAGVIQSPRHLIKEKRETATLKCYPIPRHDTVYWYQQGPGQDPQFLISFYEKMQSDKGSIPDRFSAQQFSDYHSELNMSSLELGDSALYFCASSRSDGDYEQYFGPGTRLTVT.

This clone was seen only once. The CDR3 bases are TGTGCCAGCAGTCTCGACGGGATAGTCGGCGAGCAGTACTTC. It translates to CASSLDGIVGEQYF. This rearrangement joins TRBV6-6 to TRBJ2-7; D might be TRBD2 (5 bases). CDR1 and CDR2 from the germline V gene are MNHNY and SVGAGI (reference sequence). This CDR3 comprises 14 residues. V lost 5 bases and J lost 6, with 17 bases in between.

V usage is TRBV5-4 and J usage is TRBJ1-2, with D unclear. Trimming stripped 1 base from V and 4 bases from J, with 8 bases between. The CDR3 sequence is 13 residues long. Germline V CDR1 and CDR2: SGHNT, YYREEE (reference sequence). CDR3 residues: CASSLREAYGYTF. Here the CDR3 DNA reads TGTGCCAGCAGCTTGAGGGAGGCCTATGGCTACACCTTC.

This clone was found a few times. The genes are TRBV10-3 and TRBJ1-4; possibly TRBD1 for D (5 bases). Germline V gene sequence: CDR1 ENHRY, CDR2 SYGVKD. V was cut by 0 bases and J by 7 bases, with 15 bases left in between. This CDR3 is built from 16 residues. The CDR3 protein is CAISESGAGLGEKLFF. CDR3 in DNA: TGTGCCATCAGTGAGTCTGGGGCAGGGTTGGGTGAAAAACTGTTTTTT.

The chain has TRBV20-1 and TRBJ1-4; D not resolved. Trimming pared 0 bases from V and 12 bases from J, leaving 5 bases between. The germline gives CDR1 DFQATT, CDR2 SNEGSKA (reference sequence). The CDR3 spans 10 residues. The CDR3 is CSARELELFF. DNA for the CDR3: TGCAGTGCTAGAGAACTGGAACTGTTTTTT.

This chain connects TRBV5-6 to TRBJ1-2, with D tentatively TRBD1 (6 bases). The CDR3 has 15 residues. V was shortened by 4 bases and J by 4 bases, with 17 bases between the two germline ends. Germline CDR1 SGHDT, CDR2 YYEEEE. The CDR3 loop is CASSGGATRGYGYTF. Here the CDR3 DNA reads TGTGCCAGCAGCGGTGGGGCCACCAGGGGCTATGGCTACACCTTC.

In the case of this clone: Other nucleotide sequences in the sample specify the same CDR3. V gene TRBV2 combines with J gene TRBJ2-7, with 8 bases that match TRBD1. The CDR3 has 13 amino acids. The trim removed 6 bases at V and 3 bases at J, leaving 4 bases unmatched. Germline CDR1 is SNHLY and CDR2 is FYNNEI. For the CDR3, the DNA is TGTGCCAGCAGGCCCGGACAGGGCTACGAGCAGTACTTC. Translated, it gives CASRPGQGYEQYF.

In nucleotides, the CDR3 is TGTGCCAGCAGCTTAGTCTTAGAAGGACTACCTCACGAGCAGTACTTC. It is translated as CASSLVLEGLPHEQYF. This chain joins TRBV7-8 and TRBJ2-7, with TRBD2 as a possible D gene (6 bases). V lost 1 base to trimming and J lost 5 bases, with 18 bases between them. In germline, CDR1 is SGHVS, CDR2 FQNEAQ. The CDR3 consists of 16 residues.

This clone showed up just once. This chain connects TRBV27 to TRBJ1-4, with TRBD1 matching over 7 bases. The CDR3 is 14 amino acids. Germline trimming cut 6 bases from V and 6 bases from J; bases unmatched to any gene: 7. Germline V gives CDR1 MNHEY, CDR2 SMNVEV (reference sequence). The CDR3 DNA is TGTGCCAGCAGCGAGACAGGGAGCTATGAAAAACTGTTTTTT. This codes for CASSETGSYEKLFF.

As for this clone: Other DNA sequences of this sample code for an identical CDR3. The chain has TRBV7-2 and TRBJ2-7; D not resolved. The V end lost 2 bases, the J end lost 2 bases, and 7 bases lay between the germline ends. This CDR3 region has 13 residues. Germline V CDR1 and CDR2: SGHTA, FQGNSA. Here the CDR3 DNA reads TGTGCCAGCAGCTTACCGGGCCCCTACGAGCAGTACTTC. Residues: CASSLPGPYEQYF.

CDR3 region: CASTQTDFTDTQYF. CDR3 in DNA: TGTGCCAGTACCCAGACAGACTTCACAGATACGCAGTATTTT. This chain links TRBV19 with TRBJ2-3, with D tentatively TRBD1 (5 bases). Trimming took 7 bases from V and 2 from J, leaving 13 bases between them. This CDR3 is 14 amino acids long. CDR1 is LNHDA and CDR2 is SQIVND in the germline V gene (reference sequence).

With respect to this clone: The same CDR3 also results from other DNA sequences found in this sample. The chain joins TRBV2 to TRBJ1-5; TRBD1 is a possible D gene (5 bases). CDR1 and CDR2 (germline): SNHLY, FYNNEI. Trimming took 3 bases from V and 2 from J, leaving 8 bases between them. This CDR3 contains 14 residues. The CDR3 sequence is CASSEETGNQPQHF. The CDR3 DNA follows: TGTGCCAGCAGTGAGGAGACAGGCAATCAGCCCCAGCATTTT.

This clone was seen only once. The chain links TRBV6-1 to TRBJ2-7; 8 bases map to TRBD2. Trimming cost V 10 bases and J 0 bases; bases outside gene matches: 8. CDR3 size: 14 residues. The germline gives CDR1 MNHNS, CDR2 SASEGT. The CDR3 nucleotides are TGTGCCACCCGGAGCGGGGGTAGCTCCTACGAGCAGTACTTC. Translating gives CATRSGGSSYEQYF.